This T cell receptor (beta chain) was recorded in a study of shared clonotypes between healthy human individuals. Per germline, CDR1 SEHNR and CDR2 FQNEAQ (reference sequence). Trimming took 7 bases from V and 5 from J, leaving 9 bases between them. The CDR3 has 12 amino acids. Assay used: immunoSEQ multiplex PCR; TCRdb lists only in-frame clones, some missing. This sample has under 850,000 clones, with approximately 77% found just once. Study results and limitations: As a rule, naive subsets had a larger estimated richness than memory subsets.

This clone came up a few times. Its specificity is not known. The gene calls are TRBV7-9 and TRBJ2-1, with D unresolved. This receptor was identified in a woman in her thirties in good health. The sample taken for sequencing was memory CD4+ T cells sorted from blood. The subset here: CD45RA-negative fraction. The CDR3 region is CASNRANNEQFF. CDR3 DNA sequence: TGTGCCAGCAACCGGGCAAACAATGAGCAGTTCTTC.